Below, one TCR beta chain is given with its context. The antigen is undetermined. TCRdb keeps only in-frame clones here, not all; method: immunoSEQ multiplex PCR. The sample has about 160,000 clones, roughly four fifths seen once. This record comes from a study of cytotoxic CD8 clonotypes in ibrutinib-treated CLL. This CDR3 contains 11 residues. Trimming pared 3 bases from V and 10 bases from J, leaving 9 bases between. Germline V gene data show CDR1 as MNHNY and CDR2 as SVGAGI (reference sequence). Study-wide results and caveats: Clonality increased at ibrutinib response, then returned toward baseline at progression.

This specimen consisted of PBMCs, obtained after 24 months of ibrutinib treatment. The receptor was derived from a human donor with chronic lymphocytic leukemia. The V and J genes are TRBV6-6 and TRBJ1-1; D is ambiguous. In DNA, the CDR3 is TGTGCCAGCAGTTATGGCCCGAGAGCTTTCTTT. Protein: CASSYGPRAFF.